The next 10 T cell receptor beta chains were all read from a single sample in a study of blood T cells in healthy people across ages. A second about 6 to 11 cycle PCR used barcoded and J-beta primers. TCRdb passed the 5' RACE reads through MiXCR, listing each CDR3 protein once. The sample has some 930,000 distinct CDR3 sequences, almost 30% seen once; the top ten hold around 9.6%. In addition, the sample was reused for a study of T cells of mothers and their children.

The sequenced material came from blood. These receptors came from a woman aged 40 to 49 in good health.

This clonotype came up many times. The chain recombines TRBV11-2 with TRBJ2-7, with 7 bases matching TRBD1. The length of the CDR3 is 16 residues. Trimming took 3 bases from V and 2 from J; bases not matched to a gene: 10. The germline V gene encodes CDR1 SGHAT and CDR2 FQNNGV. CDR3 loop: CASSLTGQAGPYEQYF. In nucleotides, the CDR3 is TGTGCCAGCAGCTTGACCGGACAGGCTGGACCCTACGAGCAGTACTTC.

This clonotype was seen a few times. A much larger clone is a single base away; this may be a read error. The gene calls are TRBV12-3 or TRBV12-4 and TRBJ2-3; TRBD2 agrees at 9 bases. This CDR3 region has 16 residues. The CDR3 loop is CASSLNLAGKTDAQYF. The CDR3 DNA sequence: TGTGCCAGCAGTTTAAATCTAGCGGGGAAAACAGATGCGCAGTATTTT.

V usage is TRBV29-1 and J usage is TRBJ1-5; 7 bases match TRBD1. J lost 4 bases, V lost 4 bases, and 7 bases had no gene match. The CDR3 covers 14 residues. Germline V gene sequence: CDR1 SQVTM, CDR2 ANQGSEA. The CDR3 DNA sequence: TGCAGCGTTGGGGCAGGCAGGGGGAATCAGCCCCAGCATTTT. Translation gives CSVGAGRGNQPQHF.

The genes are TRBV7-6 and TRBJ2-1; 7 bases fit TRBD2. The last part of the DNA fits TRBJ2-7 better; the J call may be wrong. Germline assignment: CDR1 SGHVS and CDR2 FNYEAQ. The CDR3 runs 15 residues. The CDR3 loop reads CASSLGAGTYNEQYF. CDR3 nucleotides: TGTGCCAGCAGCTTAGGAGCGGGGACCTACAACGAGCAGTACTTC.

CDR3 DNA sequence: TGTGCCAGCAGTTTATCCCGGTCAGGGTCCTACGAGCAGTACTTC. It translates to CASSLSRSGSYEQYF. J is TRBJ2-7 and V is TRBV28; tentative D call: TRBD1 (5 bases). Germline-derived CDR1 and CDR2 are MDHEN and SYDVKM. The V end was cut by 1 base, the J end by 1 base, with 11 bases between. The CDR3 consists of 15 residues.

The sample holds many counts of this clonotype. The chain has TRBV20-1 and TRBJ2-7, with D possibly being TRBD1 (6 bases). Deletions cut 2 bases from V and 0 bases from J, with 17 bases between. This CDR3 region has 16 residues. Germline lookup yields CDR1 DFQATT and CDR2 SNEGSKA (reference sequence). For the CDR3, the DNA is TGCAGTGCTAGATCGTCGCAAGCAGGGGACTCCTACGAGCAGTACTTC. This sequence encodes CSARSSQAGDSYEQYF.

The chain carries TRBV5-1 and TRBJ2-5; TRBD1 is a possible D gene (6 bases). With the DNA end fitting TRBJ2-7 better, the J assignment may be wrong. The CDR3 covers 15 residues. The germline V gene encodes CDR1 SGHRS and CDR2 YFSETQ. The CDR3 here is CASSLRTDLFDEQYF. The CDR3 nucleotides read TGCGCCAGCAGCTTGAGGACAGACCTTTTCGACGAGCAGTACTTC.

This sequence joins TRBV20-1 and TRBJ2-3; tentative D call: TRBD2 (5 bases). Trimming removed 3 bases at V and 0 bases at J, with 13 bases between. Germline loops: CDR1 DFQATT, CDR2 SNEGSKA (reference sequence). The CDR3 is 15 amino acids. This CDR3 reads CSARTIPPSTDTQYF. In DNA, the CDR3 is TGCAGTGCTAGGACTATACCGCCTAGCACAGATACGCAGTATTTT.

This clonotype was seen ten or more times. The J gene is TRBJ2-1, the V gene TRBV12-3 or TRBV12-4; weak D call: TRBD2 (6 bases). The V and J ends lost 0 bases and 2 bases respectively, with 11 bases between them. CDR3 length equals 16 residues. The DNA for the CDR3 is TGTGCCAGCAGTTTAGCGCGGGGTACTACCTACAATGAGCAGTTCTTC. It specifies CASSLARGTTYNEQFF.

V usage is TRBV7-2 and J usage is TRBJ2-1; 10 nucleotides line up with TRBD2. From germline, CDR1 is SGHTA and CDR2 FQGNSA. The ends lost 3 bases at V and 6 bases at J; junction bases unmatched: 5. This CDR3 contains 15 residues. Written as DNA, the CDR3 is TGTGCCAGCAGCTTTGAGCGGGGGGGCGGCAATGAGCAGTTCTTC. It specifies CASSFERGGGNEQFF.